A selection of T cell receptor beta chains follows, all from one sample in a study of cytotoxic CD8 clonotypes in ibrutinib-treated CLL. Using immunoSEQ multiplex PCR, the repertoire was profiled, and TCRdb retains in-frame clones only, with some absent. Of nearly 300,000 clones in the sample, around 69% were seen once. The sample was PBMCs, taken at disease progression, from a patient treated with ibrutinib. The origin of the receptors is a human donor with chronic lymphocytic leukemia. Each CDR3 is given with its conserved first and last residue. D genes are given only for firm matches. Clone sizes are given selectively: once, few, many, or a class where the clone is expanded.

abundance: -; j_gene: TRBJ2-1; d_gene: TRBD2; v_gene: TRBV7-2; CDR3aa: CASSIIGLAGVRVYNEQFF; CDR3nt: TGTGCCAGCAGCATAATAGGACTAGCGGGAGTCAGAGTATACAATGAGCAGTTCTTC
abundance: -; j_gene: TRBJ2-5; d_gene: TRBD1; v_gene: TRBV5-6; CDR3aa: CASSIWTGFVQTQYF; CDR3nt: TGTGCCAGCAGCATATGGACAGGGTTCGTACAGACCCAGTACTTC
abundance: -; j_gene: TRBJ2-5; d_gene: -; v_gene: TRBV29-1; CDR3aa: CSVEDLVRQGTQYF; CDR3nt: TGCAGCGTTGAAGATCTTGTAAGGCAAGGGACCCAGTACTTC
abundance: -; j_gene: TRBJ2-5; d_gene: -; v_gene: TRBV28; CDR3aa: CASSSPGTVVETQYF; CDR3nt: TGTGCCAGCAGTTCCCCCGGGACGGTAGTCGAGACCCAGTACTTC
abundance: -; j_gene: TRBJ2-3; d_gene: TRBD2; v_gene: TRBV18; CDR3aa: CASSPLTSEDTQYF; CDR3nt: TGTGCCAGCTCACCTCTGACTAGCGAAGATACGCAGTATTTT
abundance: once; j_gene: TRBJ2-6; d_gene: -; v_gene: TRBV5-5; CDR3aa: CASTFPSGANVLTF; CDR3nt: TGTGCCAGCACCTTCCCCTCTGGGGCCAACGTCCTGACTTTC
abundance: -; j_gene: TRBJ2-5; d_gene: TRBD1; v_gene: TRBV7-8; CDR3aa: CASSLVGTGEETQYF; CDR3nt: TGTGCCAGCAGCTTAGTGGGGACAGGGGAAGAGACCCAGTACTTC
abundance: once; j_gene: TRBJ1-6; d_gene: TRBD1; v_gene: TRBV7-9; CDR3aa: CASSLGDRNSPLHF; CDR3nt: TGTGCCAGCAGCTTAGGGGACAGAAATTCACCCCTCCACTTT
abundance: -; j_gene: TRBJ2-5; d_gene: -; v_gene: TRBV5-1; CDR3aa: CASSLGVSPTGQYF; CDR3nt: TGCGCCAGCAGCTTGGGGGTTAGCCCGACGGGCCAGTACTTC
abundance: -; j_gene: TRBJ2-7; d_gene: TRBD2; v_gene: TRBV7-8; CDR3aa: CASRQQGLAASYEQYF; CDR3nt: TGTGCCAGCAGACAGCAGGGACTAGCGGCATCCTACGAGCAGTACTTC
abundance: -; j_gene: TRBJ1-5; d_gene: TRBD1; v_gene: TRBV18; CDR3aa: CASSPGTVSNQPQHF; CDR3nt: TGTGCCAGCTCACCCGGGACAGTCAGCAATCAGCCCCAGCATTTT
abundance: few; j_gene: TRBJ2-5; d_gene: TRBD1; v_gene: TRBV7-8; CDR3aa: CASSSGQGVFGTQYF; CDR3nt: TGTGCCAGCAGCTCGGGACAGGGGGTATTCGGGACCCAGTACTTC
abundance: few; j_gene: TRBJ2-3; d_gene: TRBD1; v_gene: TRBV10-3; CDR3aa: CAIRDSLTDTQYF; CDR3nt: TGTGCCATCCGGGACAGCCTCACAGATACGCAGTATTTT
abundance: -; j_gene: TRBJ2-5; d_gene: TRBD2; v_gene: TRBV5-1; CDR3aa: CASDWGGTSQETQYF; CDR3nt: TGCGCCAGCGACTGGGGGGGGACTTCACAAGAGACCCAGTACTTC
abundance: -; j_gene: TRBJ1-5; d_gene: -; v_gene: TRBV19; CDR3aa: CASSMSPRGGQPQHF; CDR3nt: TGTGCCAGTAGTATGAGCCCTCGGGGGGGTCAGCCCCAGCATTTT
abundance: -; j_gene: TRBJ1-4; d_gene: -; v_gene: TRBV28; CDR3aa: CATQFWGGGENEKLFF; CDR3nt: TGTGCCACCCAGTTTTGGGGTGGGGGGGAGAATGAAAAACTGTTTTTT
abundance: -; j_gene: TRBJ2-1; d_gene: -; v_gene: TRBV7-2; CDR3aa: CASSPTRGNEQFF; CDR3nt: TGTGCCAGCAGCCCCACTAGGGGCAATGAGCAGTTCTTC
abundance: -; j_gene: TRBJ1-1; d_gene: -; v_gene: TRBV18; CDR3aa: CASSPPDRWGTEAFF; CDR3nt: TGTGCCAGCTCACCACCGGACCGGTGGGGCACTGAAGCTTTCTTT
abundance: -; j_gene: TRBJ1-2; d_gene: TRBD1; v_gene: TRBV5-1; CDR3aa: CASSPGTGVYGYTF; CDR3nt: TGCGCCAGCAGCCCCGGGACAGGGGTCTATGGCTACACCTTC
abundance: -; j_gene: TRBJ2-7; d_gene: -; v_gene: TRBV2; CDR3aa: CASSAGPWENTYEQYF; CDR3nt: TGTGCCAGCAGCGCGGGACCTTGGGAGAACACCTACGAGCAGTACTTC
abundance: -; j_gene: TRBJ2-2; d_gene: -; v_gene: TRBV4-1; CDR3aa: CASSQDLLRELFF; CDR3nt: TGCGCCAGCAGCCAAGATCTGCTCCGGGAGCTGTTTTTT
abundance: -; j_gene: TRBJ2-7; d_gene: -; v_gene: TRBV15; CDR3aa: CATSPGSPYEQYF; CDR3nt: TGTGCCACCAGTCCCGGAAGTCCTTACGAGCAGTACTTC
abundance: -; j_gene: TRBJ2-5; d_gene: -; v_gene: TRBV9; CDR3aa: CASSVGNRGGETQYF; CDR3nt: TGTGCCAGCAGCGTAGGGAACAGGGGAGGGGAGACCCAGTACTTC
abundance: few; j_gene: TRBJ2-7; d_gene: -; v_gene: TRBV4-1; CDR3aa: CASRAQGPSYEQYF; CDR3nt: TGCGCCAGCAGGGCACAGGGACCTTCCTACGAGCAGTACTTC
abundance: few; j_gene: TRBJ1-2; d_gene: -; v_gene: TRBV9; CDR3aa: CASSVVSNYGYTF; CDR3nt: TGTGCCAGCAGCGTAGTCAGTAACTATGGCTACACCTTC
abundance: -; j_gene: TRBJ2-6; d_gene: -; v_gene: TRBV19; CDR3aa: CASSTWAGLSGANVLTF; CDR3nt: TGTGCCAGTAGTACTTGGGCAGGGCTCTCTGGGGCCAACGTCCTGACTTTC
abundance: -; j_gene: TRBJ2-2; d_gene: TRBD2; v_gene: TRBV9; CDR3aa: CASSVASIFPFRREGTGELFF; CDR3nt: TGTGCCAGCAGCGTAGCTTCCATATTCCCCTTTAGGCGGGAGGGCACCGGGGAGCTGTTTTTT
abundance: once; j_gene: TRBJ2-1; d_gene: TRBD2; v_gene: TRBV7-2; CDR3aa: CASSLTSGTYNEQFF; CDR3nt: TGTGCCAGCAGCTTGACTAGCGGGACTTACAATGAGCAGTTCTTC
abundance: few; j_gene: TRBJ2-7; d_gene: -; v_gene: TRBV7-9; CDR3aa: CASSLGSSEQYF; CDR3nt: TGTGCCAGCAGCTTGGGGAGTTCCGAGCAGTACTTC
abundance: -; j_gene: TRBJ2-1; d_gene: -; v_gene: TRBV27; CDR3aa: CASSLILYNEQFF; CDR3nt: TGTGCCAGCAGTTTAATACTGTACAATGAGCAGTTCTTC
abundance: -; j_gene: TRBJ2-2; d_gene: TRBD2; v_gene: TRBV25-1; CDR3aa: CASRGLATGELFF; CDR3nt: TGTGCCAGCAGGGGACTAGCGACCGGGGAGCTGTTTTTT
abundance: -; j_gene: TRBJ2-3; d_gene: -; v_gene: TRBV21-1; CDR3aa: CASSKGASGTDTQYF; CDR3nt: TGTGCCAGCAGCAAAGGAGCTAGCGGGACAGATACGCAGTATTTT
abundance: -; j_gene: TRBJ2-7; d_gene: TRBD2; v_gene: TRBV7-6; CDR3aa: CASSSGRGYEQYF; CDR3nt: TGTGCCAGCAGCTCAGGGAGGGGCTACGAGCAGTACTTC
abundance: -; j_gene: TRBJ1-5; d_gene: -; v_gene: TRBV6-1; CDR3aa: CASSPMDLSNQPQHF; CDR3nt: TGTGCCAGCAGCCCCATGGACCTTAGCAATCAGCCCCAGCATTTT
abundance: few; j_gene: TRBJ2-7; d_gene: TRBD2; v_gene: TRBV5-1; CDR3aa: CASRGGLASSYEQYF; CDR3nt: TGCGCCAGCAGGGGGGGACTAGCGAGCTCCTACGAGCAGTACTTC
abundance: -; j_gene: TRBJ1-5; d_gene: -; v_gene: TRBV4-1; CDR3aa: CASSQEVGNRVISNQPQHF; CDR3nt: TGCGCCAGCAGCCAAGAAGTCGGAAACAGGGTCATTAGCAATCAGCCCCAGCATTTT
abundance: -; j_gene: TRBJ2-1; d_gene: -; v_gene: TRBV7-9; CDR3aa: CASSLVGEPEQFF; CDR3nt: TGTGCCAGCAGCTTAGTTGGGGAACCTGAGCAGTTCTTC
abundance: -; j_gene: TRBJ2-3; d_gene: -; v_gene: TRBV5-1; CDR3aa: CASASGAGGTDTQYF; CDR3nt: TGCGCCAGTGCCTCGGGCGCTGGGGGCACAGATACGCAGTATTTT
abundance: -; j_gene: TRBJ2-1; d_gene: TRBD2; v_gene: TRBV9; CDR3aa: CASSARLATNEQFF; CDR3nt: TGTGCCAGCAGCGCCCGACTAGCGACCAATGAGCAGTTCTTC
abundance: once; j_gene: TRBJ2-7; d_gene: TRBD1; v_gene: TRBV28; CDR3aa: CASSVGTVLGEQYF; CDR3nt: TGTGCCAGCAGTGTCGGGACAGTCCTCGGCGAGCAGTACTTC
abundance: -; j_gene: TRBJ2-1; d_gene: -; v_gene: TRBV12-5; CDR3aa: CASGLGLVRNEQFF; CDR3nt: TGTGCTAGTGGTTTGGGACTAGTTCGGAATGAGCAGTTCTTC
abundance: -; j_gene: TRBJ2-3; d_gene: TRBD2; v_gene: TRBV7-9; CDR3aa: CASSSLTSGSPDTQYF; CDR3nt: TGTGCCAGCAGCTCCCTGACTAGCGGGAGCCCAGATACGCAGTATTTT
abundance: few; j_gene: TRBJ2-6; d_gene: -; v_gene: TRBV28; CDR3aa: CASSLVSSGANVLTF; CDR3nt: TGTGCCAGCAGTTTAGTCAGCTCTGGGGCCAACGTCCTGACTTTC
abundance: -; j_gene: TRBJ2-7; d_gene: TRBD1; v_gene: TRBV28; CDR3aa: CASSARQGYEQYF; CDR3nt: TGTGCCAGCAGTGCCCGACAGGGTTATGAGCAGTACTTC
abundance: once; j_gene: TRBJ1-4; d_gene: -; v_gene: TRBV28; CDR3aa: CASSFLGEKLFF; CDR3nt: TGTGCCAGCAGTTTCCTAGGGGAAAAACTGTTTTTT